A selection of T cell receptor beta chains follows, all from one sample in a study of CD8+CD57+ T cells in acquired aplastic anemia. One entry per CDR3 protein results from TCRdb running MiXCR on the reads. The data hold about 160,000 distinct CDR3 sequences, with just under 45% observed a single time. Material for sequencing was sorted CD4+, CD8+, or CD8+CD57+ T cells (not recorded which) from PBMCs. All receptors come from a human donor in good health. Each CDR3 is given with its conserved first and last residue. A D gene is named only where the DNA matches it firmly. Clone size is given for some rows only: seen once, a few or many times, or a class if the clone is expanded.

j_gene: TRBJ1-6
abundance: .
v_gene: TRBV5-1
d_gene: .
CDR3aa: CASSLENSPLHF
CDR3nt: TGCGCCAGCAGCTTGGAAAATTCACCCCTCCACTTT

j_gene: TRBJ2-7
abundance: .
v_gene: TRBV29-1
d_gene: .
CDR3aa: CSLGGPVEQYF
CDR3nt: TGCAGCTTAGGGGGGCCGGTCGAGCAGTACTTC

j_gene: TRBJ2-3
abundance: many
v_gene: TRBV7-3
d_gene: TRBD2
CDR3aa: CASSLSPVSGSRDTQYF
CDR3nt: TGTGCCAGCAGCTTAAGTCCGGTTAGCGGGAGTAGGGATACGCAGTATTTT

j_gene: TRBJ1-1
abundance: .
v_gene: TRBV19
d_gene: .
CDR3aa: CASNLGGTEAFF
CDR3nt: TGTGCCAGTAACCTCGGGGGCACTGAAGCTTTCTTT

j_gene: TRBJ2-7
abundance: few
v_gene: TRBV4-1
d_gene: TRBD1
CDR3aa: CASSSRQGPYEQYF
CDR3nt: TGCGCCAGCAGCTCTCGACAGGGCCCATACGAGCAGTACTTC

j_gene: TRBJ2-3
abundance: few
v_gene: TRBV10-3
d_gene: .
CDR3aa: CAISESDTQYF
CDR3nt: TGTGCCATCAGTGAGTCGGACACGCAGTATTTT

j_gene: TRBJ1-1
abundance: .
v_gene: TRBV10-3
d_gene: TRBD1
CDR3aa: CAISATGLETEAFF
CDR3nt: TGTGCCATCAGTGCGACAGGGTTGGAAACTGAAGCTTTCTTT

j_gene: TRBJ2-7
abundance: .
v_gene: TRBV2
d_gene: .
CDR3aa: CASSDEQWYEQYF
CDR3nt: TGTGCCAGCAGTGATGAGCAATGGTACGAGCAGTACTTC

j_gene: TRBJ2-4
abundance: .
v_gene: TRBV13
d_gene: TRBD1
CDR3aa: CASSQDRMTKNVQYF
CDR3nt: TGTGCCAGCAGCCAGGACAGGATGACCAAAAACGTTCAGTACTTC

j_gene: TRBJ1-1
abundance: many
v_gene: TRBV14
d_gene: .
CDR3aa: CASSQEAPRTEAFF
CDR3nt: TGTGCCAGCAGTCAGGAAGCCCCTCGCACTGAAGCTTTCTTT

j_gene: TRBJ2-3
abundance: many
v_gene: TRBV7-9
d_gene: .
CDR3aa: CASSGTAGSTDTQYF
CDR3nt: TGTGCCAGCAGCGGGACAGCGGGGAGCACAGATACGCAGTATTTT

j_gene: TRBJ1-5
abundance: .
v_gene: TRBV12-5
d_gene: TRBD1
CDR3aa: CASGGGPGQAYSNQPQHF
CDR3nt: TGTGCTAGTGGTGGGGGCCCGGGACAGGCCTATAGCAATCAGCCCCAGCATTTT

j_gene: TRBJ2-1
abundance: many
v_gene: TRBV19
d_gene: .
CDR3aa: CASRTDLSYNEQFF
CDR3nt: TGTGCCAGCCGGACGGACCTCTCCTACAATGAGCAGTTCTTC

j_gene: TRBJ1-5
abundance: .
v_gene: TRBV30
d_gene: TRBD1
CDR3aa: CAWSAGQGPQHF
CDR3nt: TGTGCCTGGAGTGCCGGACAGGGGCCCCAGCATTTT

j_gene: TRBJ2-2
abundance: few
v_gene: TRBV7-3
d_gene: .
CDR3aa: CASSLPGPGELFF
CDR3nt: TGTGCCAGCAGCTTACCTGGGCCCGGGGAGCTGTTTTTT

j_gene: TRBJ1-2
abundance: .
v_gene: TRBV18
d_gene: .
CDR3aa: CASSPLRKDTNYGYTF
CDR3nt: TGTGCCAGCTCACCACTGAGGAAGGACACTAACTATGGCTACACCTTC

j_gene: TRBJ2-5
abundance: many
v_gene: TRBV30
d_gene: TRBD2
CDR3aa: CAWSRLAGSGETQYF
CDR3nt: TGTGCCTGGAGTCGATTAGCGGGTTCGGGGGAGACCCAGTACTTC

j_gene: TRBJ1-3
abundance: few
v_gene: TRBV6-2/TRBV6-3
d_gene: .
CDR3aa: CASSYSAGEWSSGNTIYF
CDR3nt: TGTGCCAGCAGTTACTCGGCAGGGGAATGGAGCTCTGGAAACACCATATATTTT

j_gene: TRBJ2-3
abundance: .
v_gene: TRBV15
d_gene: TRBD2
CDR3aa: CATSRDRRGGNTDTQYF
CDR3nt: TGTGCCACCAGCAGAGATCGGCGCGGGGGGAACACAGATACGCAGTATTTT

j_gene: TRBJ2-1
abundance: .
v_gene: TRBV28
d_gene: .
CDR3aa: CASKGRPYNEQFF
CDR3nt: TGTGCCAGCAAGGGGCGCCCCTACAATGAGCAGTTCTTC

j_gene: TRBJ1-4
abundance: many
v_gene: TRBV5-1
d_gene: .
CDR3aa: CASSWGTNEKLFF
CDR3nt: TGCGCCAGCTCTTGGGGGACTAATGAAAAACTGTTTTTT

j_gene: TRBJ2-1
abundance: .
v_gene: TRBV10-3
d_gene: TRBD2
CDR3aa: CAISSSGGQYNEQFF
CDR3nt: TGTGCCATCAGTTCTAGCGGGGGCCAATACAATGAGCAGTTCTTC

j_gene: TRBJ2-7
abundance: many
v_gene: TRBV19
d_gene: TRBD2
CDR3aa: CASSIAGTSGSTEQYF
CDR3nt: TGTGCCAGTAGTATAGCCGGAACTAGCGGGAGTACCGAGCAGTACTTC

j_gene: TRBJ2-3
abundance: .
v_gene: TRBV9
d_gene: TRBD1
CDR3aa: CASSILTGLADTQYF
CDR3nt: TGTGCCAGCAGCATCCTGACAGGGCTGGCGGATACGCAGTATTTT

j_gene: TRBJ1-5
abundance: .
v_gene: TRBV7-9
d_gene: TRBD1
CDR3aa: CASTGTGNQPQHF
CDR3nt: TGTGCCAGCACAGGGACAGGCAATCAGCCCCAGCATTTT

j_gene: TRBJ1-1
abundance: few
v_gene: TRBV19
d_gene: TRBD1
CDR3aa: CASSDPGQGATEAFF
CDR3nt: TGTGCCAGTAGCGACCCCGGACAGGGGGCGACTGAAGCTTTCTTT

j_gene: TRBJ2-1
abundance: few
v_gene: TRBV20-1
d_gene: TRBD2
CDR3aa: CSARVGTSRSYNEQFF
CDR3nt: TGCAGTGCTAGAGTAGGGACTAGTAGGTCCTACAATGAGCAGTTCTTC

j_gene: TRBJ2-7
abundance: few
v_gene: TRBV6-2/TRBV6-3
d_gene: .
CDR3aa: CASSSPNTLIYEQYF
CDR3nt: TGTGCCAGCAGTTCCCCGAATACCTTGATCTACGAGCAGTACTTC

j_gene: TRBJ1-2
abundance: .
v_gene: TRBV15
d_gene: .
CDR3aa: CATRGVTPYGYTF
CDR3nt: TGTGCCACCAGAGGGGTAACCCCCTATGGCTACACCTTC